This T cell receptor (beta chain) was identified during a study of metastatic and nonmetastatic thyroid tumors. Broader study findings: Benign nodules reportedly had significantly lower TCR beta diversity than malignant thyroid tumors in blood and tumor.

TCRdb redid the clone calls on the PCR reads using MiXCR. The sample lists roughly 20,000 clones, over 15% seen once, with about a fifth in the top ten. Every patient was untreated before thyroid surgery. Many counts were recorded for this clone. The target antigen is unknown. The CDR3 length is 16 residues. J gave up 5 bases and V 3 bases, and 7 bases lay outside the gene matches. In germline, CDR1 is WNHNN, CDR2 SYGVQD (reference sequence). The chain combines TRBV10-1 with TRBJ2-5; 12 bases match TRBD2. Sequencing was carried out using blood. This receptor was obtained from a male donor with papillary thyroid cancer or a benign thyroid nodule (not recorded which). Some clones in this sample may be carry-over from other donors' samples. CDR3 loop: CASSDPSSGRAETQYF. The CDR3, as DNA: TGCGCCAGCAGTGATCCATCTAGCGGGAGGGCCGAGACCCAGTACTTC.